The next 29 T cell receptor beta chains were all read from a single sample in a study of monozygotic twins with inflammatory bowel disease. Each CDR3 protein gets one entry in TCRdb, which reprocessed the 5' RACE reads and gives no DNA. The sample table includes around 450,000 distinct CDR3 sequences. The sequencing sample was made of blood. Receptors originate from a human donor with ulcerative colitis or Crohn's disease, or a healthy co-twin of an affected twin (not recorded which).

The rearrangement uses TRBV29-1 and TRBJ2-7; the TCRdb D gene call, TRBD1, has no DNA to confirm it. The CDR3 runs to 13 residues. CDR1 is SQVTM and CDR2 is ANQGSEA in the germline V gene. The CDR3: CSVEQGASYEQYF.

This chain joins TRBV5-1 and TRBJ2-7; TCRdb's assignment of TRBD2 cannot be checked, as there is no DNA. CDR1 SGHRS and CDR2 YFSETQ come from the germline V gene. The CDR3 contains 16 residues. CDR3 loop: CASSLAGTSGYSEQYF.

This chain connects TRBV19 to TRBJ1-4. This CDR3 region has 14 residues. The germline CDR1 and CDR2 sequences are LNHDA and SQIVND (reference sequence). CDR3 amino acids: CASLSVGTNEKLFF. The complete variable domain, with remaining parts taken from reference TRBV19 and TRBJ1-4, reads DGGITQSPKYLFRKEGQNVTLSCEQNLNHDAMYWYRQDPGQGLRLIYYSQIVNDFQKGDIAEGYSVSREKKESFPLTVTSAQKNPTAFYLCASLSVGTNEKLFFGSGTQLSVL.

The genes are TRBV5-1 and TRBJ2-2; without DNA, the TCRdb call of TRBD1 cannot be checked. Germline CDR1 SGHRS, CDR2 YFSETQ. The CDR3 is 16 residues long. The CDR3 loop reads CASSLIITQGAGELFF.

V and J are TRBV27 and TRBJ2-5; TCRdb picks TRBD1, but there is no DNA to check that call. CDR3 length: 14 amino acids. The germline V gene encodes CDR1 MNHEY and CDR2 SMNVEV (reference sequence). This chain's CDR3 is CASSLSFRGETQYF.

The chain couples TRBV27 to TRBJ2-5; the D call from TCRdb, TRBD1, cannot be confirmed without DNA. Germline assignment: CDR1 MNHEY and CDR2 SMNVEV (reference sequence). The CDR3 is made up of 13 amino acids. The CDR3 region is CASSSPYQETQYF.

This sequence joins TRBV12-3 or TRBV12-4 and TRBJ2-3; the TCRdb call, TRBD2, lacks DNA for checking. The CDR3 is 15 residues long. The CDR3 is CASSLYRSSTDTQYF.

The chain has TRBV20-1 and TRBJ2-7; TCRdb's D call, TRBD1, is unchecked because there is no DNA. The CDR3 covers 16 residues. Germline CDR1 reads DFQATT; CDR2 reads SNEGSKA (reference sequence). CDR3 sequence reads: CSARDSRAGVSYEQYF.

The chain links TRBV5-4 to TRBJ2-1; TCRdb's assignment of TRBD2 cannot be checked, as there is no DNA. Germline V CDR1 and CDR2: SGHNT, YYREEE (reference sequence). This CDR3 contains 15 residues. The CDR3 loop is CASSLALAGSNEQFF.

CDR3: CASSLAGTGDEKLFF. The rearrangement uses TRBV7-2 and TRBJ1-4; without DNA, the TCRdb call of TRBD1 cannot be checked. The CDR3 spans 15 residues. CDR1 is SGHTA, CDR2 FQGNSA, per germline.

CDR3 sequence: CSARDPDRGLWEQYF. The rearrangement joins TRBV20-1 to TRBJ2-7; with no DNA, the TCRdb D assignment of TRBD1 cannot be verified. This CDR3 contains 15 residues. From germline, CDR1 is DFQATT and CDR2 SNEGSKA (reference sequence).

The chain has TRBV5-4 and TRBJ1-2; TCRdb reports TRBD1, a call that lacks DNA to check it against. This CDR3 spans 13 amino acids. From germline, CDR1 is SGHNT and CDR2 YYREEE (reference sequence). This CDR3 reads CASSSGENYGYTF.

This rearrangement joins TRBV7-2 to TRBJ1-1. CDR3 length equals 16 residues. In germline, CDR1 is SGHTA, CDR2 FQGNSA. The CDR3 sequence is CASSLLSRNLNTEAFF.

This CDR3 is CSVRTGAGNSPLHF. The chain has TRBV29-1 and TRBJ1-6; TCRdb's D call, TRBD1, is unchecked because there is no DNA. Per the germline V gene, CDR1 is SQVTM and CDR2 is ANQGSEA. The CDR3 is 14 amino acids.

CDR3 amino acids: CASSYKSGATRSETQYF. The chain uses TRBV6-5 and TRBJ2-5; the D gene TCRdb calls, TRBD2, cannot be checked with no DNA. The CDR3 loop spans 17 amino acids. Per the germline V gene, CDR1 is MNHEY and CDR2 is SVGAGI.

V gene TRBV11-2 combines with J gene TRBJ2-1; the D gene TCRdb calls, TRBD2, cannot be checked with no DNA. This CDR3 is built from 15 residues. Germline CDR1 and CDR2: SGHAT and FQNNGV. The CDR3 loop is CASSLEGPYYNEQFF.

The chain uses TRBV11-2 and TRBJ1-6; TCRdb lists TRBD1, though no DNA is available to test this call. This CDR3 spans 15 amino acids. CDR1 and CDR2 (germline): SGHAT, FQNNGV. The CDR3 is CASSWRDRGVPPLHF.

This rearrangement joins TRBV6-2 or TRBV6-3 to TRBJ1-1; the TCRdb D gene call, TRBD1, has no DNA to confirm it. Germline V gene lookup returns CDR1 MNHEY and CDR2 SVGEGT. This CDR3 is 16 amino acids long. This CDR3 is CASSYSPGGRGTEAFF.

The chain uses TRBV6-6 and TRBJ1-2; as DNA is missing, the TRBD1 call by TCRdb cannot be tested. Germline V lookup: CDR1 MNHNY, CDR2 SVGAGI (reference sequence). The CDR3 covers 13 residues. CDR3 residues: CASRLGGEDGYTF.

This rearrangement joins TRBV18 to TRBJ1-1. Germline V lookup: CDR1 KGHSH, CDR2 LQKENI. This CDR3 region has 14 residues. The CDR3 is CTSSRSGTNTEAFF.

The gene calls are TRBV5-1 and TRBJ2-5; TCRdb indicates TRBD2, and absent DNA this call remains unverified. Per germline, CDR1 SGHRS and CDR2 YFSETQ. The CDR3 sequence is 15 residues long. CDR3 residues: CASSLGAGGRETQYF.

V is TRBV4-3 and J is TRBJ2-6. In germline, CDR1 is LGHNA, CDR2 YSLEER. CDR3 length equals 16 residues. CDR3 region: CASSQGSFSGANVLTF.

The chain employs TRBV28 and TRBJ2-7. Germline V gene sequence: CDR1 MDHEN, CDR2 SYDVKM. The CDR3 runs to 15 residues. CDR3 sequence reads: CASSFERHPSYEQYF.

The rearrangement joins TRBV7-8 to TRBJ1-1; without DNA, the TCRdb call of TRBD1 cannot be checked. The CDR3 runs 13 residues. Germline V CDR1 and CDR2: SGHVS, FQNEAQ. CDR3 residues: CASSLARATEAFF.

The chain couples TRBV3-1 to TRBJ2-5; TCRdb calls TRBD1, which cannot be checked without DNA. This CDR3 has 18 residues. Germline values: CDR1 LGHDT, CDR2 YNNKEL (reference sequence). The CDR3 protein is CASSQVYPNRTGQETQYF.

The J gene is TRBJ1-2, the V gene TRBV6-5. The CDR3 has 13 amino acids. Looked up from germline, CDR1 is MNHEY and CDR2 is SVGAGI. This CDR3 is CASSYGQGFWYTF.

The V and J genes are TRBV6-5 and TRBJ2-5; TCRdb picks TRBD2, but there is no DNA to check that call. The CDR3 extends over 15 amino acids. CDR1 and CDR2 from the germline V gene are MNHEY and SVGAGI. The CDR3 region is CASSYSTGGLETQYF.

This chain's CDR3 is CASSKSGPNEQFF. The V gene is TRBV21-1, the J gene TRBJ2-1; TCRdb outputs TRBD2, but without DNA this stays unchecked. TRBV21-1 is described as a pseudogene. This CDR3 spans 13 amino acids.

The chain is built from TRBV4-2 and TRBJ2-5; no DNA is available, so the TRBD2 call from TCRdb remains unchecked. The germline V gene encodes CDR1 LGHNA and CDR2 YNFKEQ. The CDR3 is made up of 18 amino acids. CDR3 region: CASSQAASGGTAQETQYF.